Listed below are T cell receptor beta chains from one sample, sequenced in a study of molecular identifiers for immune sequencing clone quantification. TCRdb ran MiXCR on the PCR reads and lists one entry per CDR3 protein. The repertoire has tens of thousands of distinct CDR3 sequences, roughly 20% of them found once; the top ten carry roughly 7%. The sample was naive CD8+ T cells from blood, with Jurkat cell RNA spiked in. These receptors were collected from a human donor in good health. Some libraries in this study had Jurkat cell RNA spiked in. Each CDR3 is given with its conserved first and last residue.

V gene	CDR3 length	J gene	CDR3 protein
TRBV7-2	15	TRBJ2-1	CASSLVDSAYNEQFF
TRBV5-1	13	TRBJ2-5	CASSLWGSETQYF
TRBV21-1	17	TRBJ2-1	CASRQQSDRSSYNEQFF
TRBV20-1	15	TRBJ2-1	CSARDSGNSYNEQFF
TRBV5-1	14	TRBJ2-7	CASRQRDSSYEQYF
TRBV7-2	14	TRBJ2-1	CASSLSSVYNEQFF
TRBV6-6	12	TRBJ2-2	CASSFAIGELFF
TRBV6-2/TRBV6-3	16	TRBJ2-7	CASSYSVYRGSYEQYF
TRBV3-1	20	TRBJ2-3	CASSQDFGAQRSPSTDTQYF
TRBV20-1	16	TRBJ2-7	CSARDLGQSLFWEQYF
TRBV12-3/TRBV12-4	11	TRBJ2-7	CASSTPYEQYF
TRBV6-5	13	TRBJ2-7	CASSYPGTYEQYF
TRBV11-2	15	TRBJ2-7	CASSPARTGSYEQYF
TRBV2	13	TRBJ2-7	CASSEIYLYEQYF
TRBV7-8	14	TRBJ1-5	CASSHGPGRQPQHF
TRBV29-1	14	TRBJ1-1	CSGLGGRVDTEAFF
TRBV28	15	TRBJ2-7	CASSQRQGPTYEQYF
TRBV4-3	11	TRBJ1-1	CASSHFTEAFF
TRBV7-6	14	TRBJ2-7	CASSPRAGGYEQYF
TRBV9	14	TRBJ1-4	CASSPRVTNEKLFF
TRBV29-1	17	TRBJ2-5	CSVLTGTGMGYQETQYF
TRBV12-3/TRBV12-4	15	TRBJ1-2	CASSSSWTDNYGYTF
TRBV7-6	16	TRBJ1-5	CASSLAVDGSNQPQHF
TRBV7-6	12	TRBJ2-7	CASTSGGYEQYF
TRBV29-1	12	TRBJ2-1	CSVEGGKYEQFF
TRBV5-6	14	TRBJ2-7	CASSLVQGTYEQYF
TRBV4-3	16	TRBJ2-4	CASSQGLAVAKNIQYF
TRBV19	13	TRBJ2-7	CASSIATDYEQYF
TRBV5-1	15	TRBJ2-1	CASSLDRGRFYEQFF
TRBV20-1	14	TRBJ2-7	CGASPLAEGYEQYF
TRBV2	15	TRBJ1-1	CASSVKGAMNTEAFF
TRBV6-5	13	TRBJ2-2	CASSYFGGGELFF
TRBV29-1	16	TRBJ2-6	CSVGTESIVGANVLTF